Sequencing of this TCR beta chain was carried out in a study of T cells in Graves' hyperthyroidism and ophthalmopathy. General study points: Most clonotypes expanded in thyroid above 0.001 were likewise present in blood. A model of 13 V-J features distinguished ophthalmopathy from stable hyperthyroidism.

The ends were cut back, 6 bases at V and 0 bases at J, with 12 bases in the middle. The CDR3 loop spans 14 amino acids. CDR1 is MNHNS, CDR2 SASEGT, per germline. Hyperthyroidism in the patients, aged 18 to 65, was newly diagnosed and under 2 months in duration. Uncontrolled infection, other autoimmune disease, pregnancy or lactation barred patients from enrollment. The table lists this clonotype with many counts. Its antigen is not identified. Amplification yielded TCR beta CDR3 regions, with RNA transcripts as the source. First-round RT-PCR of the TCR CDR3 relied on the HTBI primer set. Each CDR3 protein is one row after TCRdb ran MiXCR on the multiplex PCR reads. The table lists about 300,000 distinct CDR3 sequences, about 14% of them singletons.

Sequencing was performed on blood. The clonotype originates from a woman aged 25 to 45 with Graves' hyperthyroidism that later progressed to Graves' ophthalmopathy. This chain joins TRBV6-1 and TRBJ2-7, with a possible D match to TRBD2 (6 bases). The CDR3 loop is CASRIAASSYEQYF. The CDR3 DNA reads TGTGCCAGCAGGATAGCGGCAAGCTCCTACGAGCAGTACTTC.